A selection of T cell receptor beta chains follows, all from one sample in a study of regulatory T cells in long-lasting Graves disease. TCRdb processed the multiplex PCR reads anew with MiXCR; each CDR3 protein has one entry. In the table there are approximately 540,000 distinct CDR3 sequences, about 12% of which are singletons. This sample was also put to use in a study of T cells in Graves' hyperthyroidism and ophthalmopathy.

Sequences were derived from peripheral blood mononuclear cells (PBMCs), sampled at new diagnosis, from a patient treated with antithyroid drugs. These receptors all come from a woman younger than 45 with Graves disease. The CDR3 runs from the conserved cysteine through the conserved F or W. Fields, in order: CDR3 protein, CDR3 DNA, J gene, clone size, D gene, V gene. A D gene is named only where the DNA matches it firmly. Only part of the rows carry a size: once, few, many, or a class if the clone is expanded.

CDR3 protein: CASSERTSGRARTIISYNEQFF; CDR3 DNA: TGTGCCAGCAGTGAGCGGACTAGCGGGAGGGCTCGGACCATCATCTCCTACAATGAGCAGTTCTTC; J gene: TRBJ2-1; clone size: many; D gene: TRBD2; V gene: TRBV2
CDR3 protein: CASTARGHSYEQYF; CDR3 DNA: TGTGCCAGCACAGCCCGGGGTCATTCCTACGAGCAGTACTTC; J gene: TRBJ2-7; clone size: many; D gene: .; V gene: TRBV2
CDR3 protein: CASSLGGAYSNQPQHF; CDR3 DNA: TGTGCCAGCAGTTTGGGCGGGGCATATAGCAATCAGCCCCAGCATTTT; J gene: TRBJ1-5; clone size: many; D gene: .; V gene: TRBV27
CDR3 protein: CASSTGTYGEGETQYF; CDR3 DNA: TGTGCCAGCAGTACGGGGACCTATGGGGAAGGGGAGACCCAGTACTTC; J gene: TRBJ2-5; clone size: .; D gene: .; V gene: TRBV6-1
CDR3 protein: CAISELGTTYGYTF; CDR3 DNA: TGTGCCATCAGTGAACTGGGGACTACCTATGGCTACACCTTC; J gene: TRBJ1-2; clone size: many; D gene: .; V gene: TRBV10-3
CDR3 protein: CAWRGNEKLFF; CDR3 DNA: TGTGCCTGGAGGGGTAATGAAAAACTGTTTTTT; J gene: TRBJ1-4; clone size: few; D gene: .; V gene: TRBV30
CDR3 protein: CASSTTLGGVLDNEQFF; CDR3 DNA: TGTGCCAGCAGCACAACTTTGGGGGGAGTTTTGGACAATGAGCAGTTCTTC; J gene: TRBJ2-1; clone size: many; D gene: .; V gene: TRBV11-2
CDR3 protein: CASTVWTSGRASEQYF; CDR3 DNA: TGTGCCAGCACCGTCTGGACTAGCGGGAGGGCCAGTGAGCAGTACTTC; J gene: TRBJ2-7; clone size: many; D gene: TRBD2; V gene: TRBV28
CDR3 protein: CASSSLGLRGELFF; CDR3 DNA: TGTGCCAGCAGCTCCTTGGGACTCCGGGGGGAGCTGTTTTTT; J gene: TRBJ2-2; clone size: .; D gene: .; V gene: TRBV11-2
CDR3 protein: CASRQELGTDTQYF; CDR3 DNA: TGTGCCAGCAGGCAGGAACTAGGGACAGATACGCAGTATTTT; J gene: TRBJ2-3; clone size: many; D gene: .; V gene: TRBV7-2
CDR3 protein: CASSLGFLETQYF; CDR3 DNA: TGTGCCAGCAGCTTAGGTTTTCTTGAGACCCAGTACTTC; J gene: TRBJ2-5; clone size: .; D gene: .; V gene: TRBV9
CDR3 protein: CASGLVQGQGPGEQFF; CDR3 DNA: TGTGCTAGTGGTTTGGTACAAGGACAGGGACCAGGTGAGCAGTTCTTC; J gene: TRBJ2-1; clone size: many; D gene: TRBD1; V gene: TRBV12-5
CDR3 protein: CASSLRQGWYEQYF; CDR3 DNA: TGTGCCAGCAGCCTTCGACAGGGCTGGTACGAGCAGTACTTC; J gene: TRBJ2-7; clone size: many; D gene: TRBD1; V gene: TRBV12-3/TRBV12-4
CDR3 protein: CSARALAGAGNIQYF; CDR3 DNA: TGCAGTGCTAGAGCGCTAGCGGGAGCGGGCAACATTCAGTACTTC; J gene: TRBJ2-4; clone size: few; D gene: TRBD2; V gene: TRBV20-1
CDR3 protein: CANSAGTSGRAYNEQFF; CDR3 DNA: TGCGCCAACAGCGCCGGGACTAGCGGGAGGGCCTACAATGAGCAGTTCTTC; J gene: TRBJ2-1; clone size: .; D gene: TRBD2; V gene: TRBV5-1
CDR3 protein: CATSRGGGVYEQYF; CDR3 DNA: TGTGCCACCAGCAGAGGTGGGGGGGTCTACGAGCAGTACTTC; J gene: TRBJ2-7; clone size: many; D gene: TRBD2; V gene: TRBV15
CDR3 protein: CASSGGQNYEQYF; CDR3 DNA: TGTGCCAGCAGTGGAGGACAGAACTACGAGCAGTACTTC; J gene: TRBJ2-7; clone size: many; D gene: .; V gene: TRBV28
CDR3 protein: CASSAGTSGSSSGQETQYF; CDR3 DNA: TGTGCCAGCAGTGCGGGGACTAGCGGGAGTAGTAGCGGCCAAGAGACCCAGTACTTC; J gene: TRBJ2-5; clone size: once; D gene: TRBD2; V gene: TRBV2
CDR3 protein: CASSFSGTGGGRGYTF; CDR3 DNA: TGTGCCAGCAGTTTTTCCGGGACAGGGGGCGGTAGGGGCTACACCTTC; J gene: TRBJ1-2; clone size: many; D gene: TRBD1; V gene: TRBV12-3/TRBV12-4
CDR3 protein: CASSRTGGDTQYF; CDR3 DNA: TGTGCCAGCAGCCGGACAGGGGGAGATACGCAGTATTTT; J gene: TRBJ2-3; clone size: many; D gene: TRBD1; V gene: TRBV11-2
CDR3 protein: CASSPRLAGALSEQFF; CDR3 DNA: TGTGCCAGCAGCCCCCGACTAGCGGGGGCCCTGTCTGAGCAGTTCTTC; J gene: TRBJ2-1; clone size: few; D gene: TRBD2; V gene: TRBV9
CDR3 protein: CASSLGQVGGQPQHF; CDR3 DNA: TGTGCCAGCAGTTTAGGACAGGTGGGAGGACAGCCCCAGCATTTT; J gene: TRBJ1-5; clone size: many; D gene: TRBD1; V gene: TRBV28
CDR3 protein: CASSVAGTSAYEQYF; CDR3 DNA: TGTGCCAGCAGCGTAGCCGGGACTAGCGCCTACGAGCAGTACTTC; J gene: TRBJ2-7; clone size: .; D gene: TRBD2; V gene: TRBV5-8
CDR3 protein: CASSLDPRSNTGELFF; CDR3 DNA: TGTGCCAGCAGTCTTGACCCCAGATCGAACACCGGGGAGCTGTTTTTT; J gene: TRBJ2-2; clone size: many; D gene: .; V gene: TRBV11-2
CDR3 protein: CASSLGAFRGTEAFF; CDR3 DNA: TGTGCCAGCAGTTTGGGGGCATTTAGGGGCACTGAAGCTTTCTTT; J gene: TRBJ1-1; clone size: many; D gene: .; V gene: TRBV27
CDR3 protein: CASSLPGAYSYEQYF; CDR3 DNA: TGTGCCAGCAGCCTCCCTGGGGCCTACTCCTACGAGCAGTACTTC; J gene: TRBJ2-7; clone size: few; D gene: .; V gene: TRBV11-3
CDR3 protein: CASGRLGAGRQGPATNEKLFF; CDR3 DNA: TGTGCCAGCGGTCGTCTTGGGGCAGGGAGGCAGGGCCCTGCAACTAATGAAAAACTTTTTTTT; J gene: TRBJ1-4; clone size: many; D gene: .; V gene: TRBV5-6
CDR3 protein: CSARDPPYTIYNSPLHF; CDR3 DNA: TGCAGTGCTAGAGATCCGCCCTACACTATCTATAATTCACCCCTCCACTTT; J gene: TRBJ1-6; clone size: few; D gene: .; V gene: TRBV20-1
CDR3 protein: CATSDTSANQPQHF; CDR3 DNA: TGTGCCACCAGTGATACATCCGCCAATCAGCCCCAGCATTTT; J gene: TRBJ1-5; clone size: many; D gene: .; V gene: TRBV24-1
CDR3 protein: CASSESGPYNEQFF; CDR3 DNA: TGTGCCAGCAGTGAAAGCGGTCCCTACAATGAGCAGTTCTTC; J gene: TRBJ2-1; clone size: many; D gene: .; V gene: TRBV2
CDR3 protein: CATSDTSGGSNEQFF; CDR3 DNA: TGTGCCACCAGTGATACTAGCGGGGGGAGCAATGAGCAGTTCTTC; J gene: TRBJ2-1; clone size: few; D gene: TRBD2; V gene: TRBV24-1
CDR3 protein: CASSLSPSGRGYTF; CDR3 DNA: TGTGCCAGTAGTCTATCGCCCTCCGGCAGGGGCTACACCTTC; J gene: TRBJ1-2; clone size: .; D gene: .; V gene: TRBV30
CDR3 protein: CASSPRHFNTGHGELFF; CDR3 DNA: TGTGCCAGCTCACCACGTCACTTCAATACAGGCCACGGGGAGCTGTTTTTT; J gene: TRBJ2-2; clone size: .; D gene: .; V gene: TRBV18
CDR3 protein: CSASPGLVYSAGRHSSYNEQFF; CDR3 DNA: TGCAGTGCTAGCCCGGGACTAGTGTATTCAGCAGGCAGACACAGCTCCTACAATGAGCAGTTCTTC; J gene: TRBJ2-1; clone size: .; D gene: TRBD2; V gene: TRBV20-1
CDR3 protein: CASSHPGTGAGEQYF; CDR3 DNA: TGTGCCAGCAGTCATCCCGGGACAGGGGCCGGGGAGCAGTACTTC; J gene: TRBJ2-7; clone size: many; D gene: TRBD1; V gene: TRBV28
CDR3 protein: CASSQDWASGRSGTDTQYF; CDR3 DNA: TGTGCCAGCAGCCAAGATTGGGCTAGCGGGAGGTCCGGCACAGATACGCAGTATTTT; J gene: TRBJ2-3; clone size: many; D gene: TRBD2; V gene: TRBV14
CDR3 protein: CASSLATGNIEQYF; CDR3 DNA: TGTGCCAGCAGCTTAGCAACAGGGAACATCGAGCAGTACTTC; J gene: TRBJ2-7; clone size: many; D gene: .; V gene: TRBV7-2
CDR3 protein: CSARGTRQGNEKLFF; CDR3 DNA: TGCAGTGCTAGAGGAACAAGACAGGGAAATGAAAAACTGTTTTTT; J gene: TRBJ1-4; clone size: few; D gene: TRBD1; V gene: TRBV20-1
CDR3 protein: CSALGFGATNYGYTF; CDR3 DNA: TGCAGTGCTCTAGGATTCGGGGCCACTAACTATGGCTACACCTTC; J gene: TRBJ1-2; clone size: few; D gene: .; V gene: TRBV20-1
CDR3 protein: CATRGGQAGNTEAFF; CDR3 DNA: TGTGCCACCAGAGGGGGACAGGCGGGGAACACTGAAGCTTTCTTT; J gene: TRBJ1-1; clone size: many; D gene: TRBD1; V gene: TRBV24-1
CDR3 protein: CASSLRITGTSSTDTQYF; CDR3 DNA: TGTGCCAGTAGTCTGAGAATAACAGGGACTTCTAGCACAGATACGCAGTATTTT; J gene: TRBJ2-3; clone size: few; D gene: .; V gene: TRBV19
CDR3 protein: CASSLIQRGGEETQYF; CDR3 DNA: TGTGCCAGCAGTTTGATACAGCGGGGCGGTGAAGAGACCCAGTACTTC; J gene: TRBJ2-5; clone size: many; D gene: TRBD2; V gene: TRBV12-3/TRBV12-4
CDR3 protein: CASSLRTLSTDTQYF; CDR3 DNA: TGTGCCAGCAGCTTACGGACTCTGAGCACAGATACGCAGTATTTT; J gene: TRBJ2-3; clone size: many; D gene: .; V gene: TRBV7-3
CDR3 protein: CASSSQAGGTEAFF; CDR3 DNA: TGCGCCAGCAGCTCGCAAGCAGGGGGCACTGAAGCTTTCTTT; J gene: TRBJ1-1; clone size: many; D gene: TRBD1; V gene: TRBV5-1
CDR3 protein: CASRTGPSTSYEQYF; CDR3 DNA: TGTGCCAGCAGGACGGGACCCTCAACCTCCTACGAGCAGTACTTC; J gene: TRBJ2-7; clone size: many; D gene: .; V gene: TRBV6-1
CDR3 protein: CASSISAGGTYEQYF; CDR3 DNA: TGTGCCAGTAGTATCTCGGCGGGAGGGACCTACGAGCAGTACTTC; J gene: TRBJ2-7; clone size: many; D gene: TRBD2; V gene: TRBV19
CDR3 protein: CASSFSQLSTDTQYF; CDR3 DNA: TGTGCCAGCAGCTTTTCCCAGTTAAGCACAGATACGCAGTATTTT; J gene: TRBJ2-3; clone size: many; D gene: .; V gene: TRBV7-9
CDR3 protein: CASSLRGEAGGTEAFF; CDR3 DNA: TGTGCCAGCAGCCTCCGGGGGGAGGCGGGTGGCACTGAAGCTTTCTTT; J gene: TRBJ1-1; clone size: many; D gene: .; V gene: TRBV27
CDR3 protein: CSAEGVVGEQYF; CDR3 DNA: TGCAGCGCCGAAGGGGTTGTAGGCGAGCAGTACTTC; J gene: TRBJ2-7; clone size: many; D gene: .; V gene: TRBV29-1
CDR3 protein: CASSRQGAREAFF; CDR3 DNA: TGTGCCAGCTCACGACAGGGGGCCCGTGAAGCTTTCTTT; J gene: TRBJ1-1; clone size: .; D gene: TRBD1; V gene: TRBV18
CDR3 protein: CASSEQGARYGYTF; CDR3 DNA: TGTGCCAGCAGTGAACAGGGGGCGCGTTATGGCTACACCTTC; J gene: TRBJ1-2; clone size: many; D gene: TRBD1; V gene: TRBV6-1
CDR3 protein: CASSSEAYEQYF; CDR3 DNA: TGTGCCAGCAGCTCCGAGGCCTACGAGCAGTACTTC; J gene: TRBJ2-7; clone size: few; D gene: .; V gene: TRBV6-1
CDR3 protein: CASSSAGYYGYTF; CDR3 DNA: TGTGCCAGCAGCTCTGCGGGATACTATGGCTACACCTTC; J gene: TRBJ1-2; clone size: many; D gene: .; V gene: TRBV7-9
CDR3 protein: CASSLVNSGSRYNEQFF; CDR3 DNA: TGCGCCAGCAGCCTGGTCAATAGCGGGAGCCGCTACAATGAGCAGTTCTTC; J gene: TRBJ2-1; clone size: .; D gene: TRBD2; V gene: TRBV5-1